This passage covers 17 T cell receptor beta chains from one sample sequenced in a study of early T cells in non-severe SARS-CoV-2 infection listed by TCRdb under 2021. Library method: 5' RACE. Sequenced using a NextSeq 500. TCRdb reanalyzed the raw reads on its own, using fastp at Q25 for trimming and MiXCR for clone calling, and kept in-frame beta chains. One record per CDR3 amino acid sequence lists the most common genes and DNA. The sample table shows some 35,000 distinct CDR3 sequences, and around 6.5% are seen once. In total, the top ten clones hold 20% to 25% of the sample. The sequenced sample was whole blood, obtained at baseline. The receptors shown here come from an adult who was a healthcare worker with PCR-confirmed SARS-CoV-2 infection or an uninfected control (not recorded which).

In its sample, this clonotype was seen a few times. The V and J genes are TRBV27 and TRBJ2-1; 10 nucleotides align to TRBD2. Per germline, CDR1 MNHEY and CDR2 SMNVEV (reference sequence). The CDR3 spans 18 residues. V lost 2 bases and J lost 3; bases outside the gene matches: 10. The CDR3 loop reads CASSLKPPGLAIYNEQFF. In DNA form, the CDR3 reads TGTGCCAGCAGTTTAAAACCTCCGGGACTAGCGATCTACAATGAGCAGTTCTTC.

This clonotype showed up just a few times. The CDR3 DNA reads as TGTGCCTGGAACCAAGGGGTCGAAACTGAAGCTTTCTTT. It yields the protein CAWNQGVETEAFF. This chain connects TRBV30 to TRBJ1-1, with D perhaps TRBD1 (5 bases). Trimming took off 4 bases at V and 5 bases at J, with 14 bases between the two ends. CDR3 size: 13 residues. The germline CDR1 and CDR2 sequences are GTSNPN and SVGIG (reference sequence). Full variable domain (missing parts from reference TRBV30 and TRBJ1-1): SQTIHQWPATLVQPVGSPLSLECTVEGTSNPNLYWYRQAAGRGLQLLFYSVGIGQISSEVPQNLSASRPQDRQFILSSKKLLLSDSGFYLCAWNQGVETEAFFGQGTRLTVV.

In this sample, this clonotype turned up many times. Germline and junction disagree at one end, which may indicate a read error. This chain links TRBV20-1 with TRBJ1-6; 9 bases agree with TRBD1. The CDR3 contains 21 residues. The germline CDR1 and CDR2 sequences are DFQATT and SNEGSKA (reference sequence). CDR3 in amino acids: CSARDYTWDRAGSRYNSPLPF. CDR3 DNA sequence: TGCAGTGCTAGAGATTATACCTGGGACAGGGCAGGATCCCGCTATAATTCACCCCTCCCCTTT.

This clonotype was counted at least ten times. The chain joins TRBV28 to TRBJ2-7, with a tentative D call TRBD2 (5 bases). The germline V gene encodes CDR1 MDHEN and CDR2 SYDVKM. CDR3 length: 14 residues. Trimming took off 5 bases at V and 4 bases at J, with 15 bases between the two ends. The CDR3 reads CASSPKERGYEQYF. The DNA for the CDR3 is TGTGCCAGCAGTCCAAAGGAACGGGGATACGAGCAGTACTTC.

This clonotype has more than one count but fewer than ten. This chain links TRBV21-1 with TRBJ2-7; whether TRBD1, the table's D call, matches the DNA was not checked. TRBV21-1 is labeled a pseudogene. The CDR3 is made up of 17 amino acids. The CDR3 region is CASSENAGLSPLHEQYF. Written as DNA, the CDR3 is TGTGCCAGCAGCGAAAACGCCGGACTTTCCCCCCTCCACGAGCAGTACTTC.

V and J are TRBV28 and TRBJ2-7; D might be TRBD1 (6 bases). This CDR3 contains 17 residues. Germline CDR1 is MDHEN and CDR2 is SYDVKM. V was pared by 4 bases and J by 11 bases, with 30 bases between. Here the CDR3 reads CASSSPAPTGIAPGEYF. Here the CDR3 DNA reads TGTGCCAGCAGTTCCCCGGCCCCCACAGGGATCGCCCCAGGGGAGTACTTC.

The chain uses TRBV5-8 and TRBJ1-3; D uncertain. V was clipped by 1 base and J by 0 bases, with 8 bases between them. Germline CDR1 is SGHTS and CDR2 is YDEGEE. This CDR3 region has 15 residues. CDR3 region: CASSLWGSSGNTIYF. In DNA form, the CDR3 reads TGTGCCAGCAGCTTGTGGGGAAGCTCTGGAAACACCATATATTTT.

This clonotype showed up just a few times. The V and J genes are TRBV24-1 and TRBJ2-2, with D possibly being TRBD1 or TRBD2 (5 bases each). V gave up 4 bases and J gave up 5 bases, with 19 bases separating them. The CDR3 has 17 residues. Germline V CDR1 and CDR2: KGHDR, SFDVKD. The DNA of the CDR3 is TGTGCCACCAGTGACCCAATACTCGGGACGGAAACCGGGGAGCTGTTTTTT. Translation gives CATSDPILGTETGELFF.

This clonotype was detected a few times. The genes are TRBV3-2 and TRBJ1-2. TRBV3-2 is assigned pseudogene status. The CDR3 is made up of 12 amino acids. The CDR3 nucleotides are TGTGCCAGCAGCACTAAATCCTATGGCTACACCTTC. It encodes CASSTKSYGYTF.

Only a few counts were recorded for this clonotype. The chain links TRBV12-3 or TRBV12-4 to TRBJ1-5; D not certain. V lost 2 bases to trimming and J lost 4 bases, with 6 bases between them. CDR3 length: 13 amino acids. DNA of the CDR3: TGTGCCAGCAGTTTACCCGCAAATCAGCCCCAGCATTTT. Its protein is CASSLPANQPQHF.

This clonotype has a count of ten or more. The chain is built from TRBV20-1 and TRBJ2-7, with D possibly being TRBD2 (6 bases). Germline V gives CDR1 DFQATT, CDR2 SNEGSKA (reference sequence). Trimming stripped 6 bases from V and 6 bases from J, with 21 bases between. CDR3 length: 14 residues. Here the CDR3 DNA reads TGCAGTGCCCAACCGACACTAGCCAGCTCCGAGCAGTACTTC. It yields the protein CSAQPTLASSEQYF.

The rearrangement joins TRBV20-1 to TRBJ1-2; unclear D gene. The CDR3 sequence is 12 residues long. The V end lost 3 bases, the J end lost 5 bases, and 10 bases lay between the germline ends. Germline loops: CDR1 DFQATT, CDR2 SNEGSKA (reference sequence). The CDR3 DNA follows: TGCAGTGCTAGGGTCGATCTATATGGCTACACCTTC. This encodes CSARVDLYGYTF.

This clonotype was observed at least ten times. The CDR3 loop is CASSYQGAAPGYGYTF. As DNA, the CDR3 is TGTGCCAGCAGCTACCAGGGGGCCGCGCCTGGCTATGGCTACACCTTC. V and J are TRBV7-2 and TRBJ1-2; 8 bases map to TRBD1. Germline assignment: CDR1 SGHTA and CDR2 FQGNSA. The J segment lost 4 bases and the V segment lost 4 bases, leaving 11 bases of the junction unmatched. CDR3 size: 16 residues.

This clonotype was counted only a few times. The chain links TRBV7-2 to TRBJ1-2, with a possible D match to TRBD1 (6 bases). Germline loops: CDR1 SGHTA, CDR2 FQGNSA. This CDR3 is 16 amino acids long. V lost 5 bases and J lost 3, with 19 bases in between. This CDR3 is CASSPNGGAEDYGYTF. In nucleotides, the CDR3 is TGTGCCAGCAGCCCAAACGGGGGCGCGGAGGACTATGGCTACACCTTC.

This chain links TRBV5-1 with TRBJ1-1; D is uncertain. Germline CDR1 and CDR2: SGHRS and YFSETQ. The V end lost 6 bases, the J end lost 0 bases, and 3 bases lay between the germline ends. This CDR3 has 11 residues. CDR3 loop: CASNMNTEAFF. CDR3 nucleotides: TGCGCCAGCAACATGAACACTGAAGCTTTCTTT.

This clonotype was picked up a small number of times. The rearrangement links TRBV6-2 or TRBV6-3 to TRBJ1-5; D is unresolved. The germline V gene has CDR1 MNHEY and CDR2 SVGEGT. The V end lost 2 bases, the J end lost 6 bases, and 8 bases lay between the germline ends. This CDR3 is 13 amino acids long. CDR3: CASSYRVGQPQHF. The CDR3 nucleotides are TGTGCCAGCAGTTACAGGGTAGGTCAGCCCCAGCATTTT.

Sample share makes this clonotype medium-sized. The chain uses TRBV20-1 and TRBJ1-3; TRBD1 matches 9 bases. The CDR3 runs 15 residues. Trimming at V came to 4 bases and at J to 3 bases, leaving 7 bases not matched to a gene. CDR1 is DFQATT, CDR2 SNEGSKA, per germline (reference sequence). The DNA for the CDR3 is TGCAGTGCTAAGGGGGACAGGGAGGTTGGAAACACCATATATTTT. This translates into CSAKGDREVGNTIYF.